The present entry profiles one TCR beta chain with its context. The antigen remains unidentified. This specimen comes from a study of T cell responses to AZD1222 COVID-19 vaccine. Study-wide results and caveats: Spike-specific TCR breadth and depth both grew after two AZD1222 doses. Of spike-specific TCRs, nearly half reportedly target regions left unmutated in variants. Recipients of AZD1222 seropositive at baseline numbered only six or seven. Clonal diversity was possibly underestimated; the donors were predominantly white British and more often female.

Method: immunoSEQ multiplex PCR; TCRdb's copy keeps in-frame clones and lacks some. The table lists roughly 140,000 clones, around 92% of them singletons. J was trimmed by 2 bases and V by 3 bases; bases with no gene match: 11. The CDR3 runs 17 residues. From germline, CDR1 is SGHAT and CDR2 FQNNGV. The sample consisted of peripheral blood, taken after recovery from COVID-19. This TCR came from an adult who had recovered from COVID-19. This rearrangement joins TRBV11-2 to TRBJ2-3, with TRBD2 matching over 7 bases. The CDR3 spells CASSFETSSVDTDTQYF. CDR3 coding DNA: TGTGCCAGCAGCTTTGAGACTAGCAGTGTCGACACAGATACGCAGTATTTT.